These 26 T cell receptor beta chains share one sample of origin, sequenced in a study of OX40 agonist ivuxolimab in advanced cancers. The repertoire was sequenced with immunoSEQ multiplex PCR; TCRdb's copy has only in-frame clones and lacks some. This table has roughly 75,000 clones, about 89% appearing once. The sequenced sample was CD4+ or CD8+ T cells sorted from blood, obtained in a trial of the OX40 agonist ivuxolimab. These receptor sequences come from an adult with an advanced solid tumor such as melanoma, head and neck, liver or kidney cancer.

The chain links TRBV5-5 to TRBJ2-1; unclear D gene. The CDR3 is made up of 14 amino acids. The V and J ends lost 0 bases and 9 bases respectively, with 13 bases between them. Germline-derived CDR1 and CDR2 are SGHKS and YYEKEE (reference sequence). CDR3 residues: CASSLGSRWGEQFF. CDR3 sequence (DNA): TGTGCCAGCAGCTTGGGATCCCGATGGGGTGAGCAGTTCTTC.

This rearrangement joins TRBV27 to TRBJ2-7; D remains ambiguous. In germline, CDR1 is MNHEY, CDR2 SMNVEV (reference sequence). V lost 8 bases and J lost 2, with 19 bases in between. The CDR3 is made up of 15 amino acids. CDR3 DNA: TGTGCCAGCTCCATCACGCCCGCGAACCCCTACGAGCAGTACTTC. It is translated as CASSITPANPYEQYF.

The J gene is TRBJ1-1, the V gene TRBV19; D might be TRBD1 (6 bases). The CDR3 is 14 residues long. V lost 7 bases to trimming and J lost 1 base, with 13 bases between them. Germline V lookup: CDR1 LNHDA, CDR2 SQIVND (reference sequence). In DNA, the CDR3 is TGTGCCAGTAAATTTGGACAGTCGAACACTGAAGCTTTCTTT. It yields the protein CASKFGQSNTEAFF.

This chain uses TRBV7-3 with TRBJ2-2; D gene unclear. Germline CDR1 reads SGHTA; CDR2 reads FQGTGA. CDR3 size: 16 residues. V gave up 0 bases and J gave up 4 bases, with 12 bases separating them. The CDR3 here is CASSLTQNPTTGELFF. The CDR3 nucleotides are TGTGCCAGCAGCTTAACACAAAACCCCACCACCGGGGAGCTGTTTTTT.

The chain uses TRBV2 and TRBJ2-4, with 8 bases fitting TRBD1. Trimming cost V 6 bases and J 0 bases; bases outside gene matches: 4. The CDR3 totals 15 residues. Germline loops: CDR1 SNHLY, CDR2 FYNNEI. CDR3 sequence (DNA): TGTGCCAGCAGCCGGACAGGGTTAGCCAAAAACATTCAGTACTTC. Protein sequence: CASSRTGLAKNIQYF.

This rearrangement joins TRBV5-1 to TRBJ2-5; 16 bases map to TRBD2. The germline gives CDR1 SGHRS, CDR2 YFSETQ. Trimming took 5 bases from V and 11 from J; bases not matched to a gene: 15. This CDR3 has 17 amino acids. CDR3 sequence reads: CASSWGGTSGRAREQYF. DNA of the CDR3: TGCGCCAGCAGTTGGGGCGGGACTAGCGGGAGGGCCAGGGAGCAGTACTTC.

The gene calls are TRBV6-6 and TRBJ2-1, with D perhaps given as TRBD1 or TRBD2 (5 bases each). This CDR3 is 12 amino acids long. With 5 bases removed from V and 10 bases from J, the gap between germline ends came to 12 bases. Germline lookup yields CDR1 MNHNY and CDR2 SVGAGI (reference sequence). The CDR3 bases are TGTGCCAGCAGTGGACTTGGGGCCGAGCAGTTCTTC. Protein product: CASSGLGAEQFF.

This chain links TRBV30 with TRBJ1-2, with D maybe TRBD1 (5 bases). The CDR3 is 13 amino acids. Germline values: CDR1 GTSNPN, CDR2 SVGIG (reference sequence). Deletions cut 3 bases from V and 2 bases from J, with 10 bases between. The CDR3, as DNA: TGTGCCTGGAGAGCGACAGCCAACTATGGCTACACCTTC. Translating gives CAWRATANYGYTF. Full variable domain (missing parts from reference TRBV30 and TRBJ1-2): SQTIHQWPATLVQPVGSPLSLECTVEGTSNPNLYWYRQAAGRGLQLLFYSVGIGQISSEVPQNLSASRPQDRQFILSSKKLLLSDSGFYLCAWRATANYGYTFGSGTRLTVV.

This clone was observed a handful of times. This chain connects TRBV4-1 to TRBJ1-1, with TRBD1 matching over 8 bases. Germline CDR1 reads MGHRA; CDR2 reads YSYEKL. V shed 1 base and J 0 bases; nucleotides not matched to a gene: 7. The CDR3 is 17 residues long. The CDR3 reads CASSQAGTGVMNTEAFF. CDR3 nucleotides: TGCGCCAGCAGCCAAGCCGGGACAGGAGTTATGAACACTGAAGCTTTCTTT.

Worth noting for this clone: The final CDR3 position lacks the conserved phenylalanine or tryptophan, pointing to a likely read error. The gene calls are TRBV30 and TRBJ1-2; D is unclear. The V end lost 5 bases, the J end lost 4 bases, and 17 bases lay between the germline ends. The germline V gene has CDR1 GTSNPN and CDR2 SVGIG (reference sequence). The CDR3 runs 14 residues. CDR3 protein: CAWSPFLGGYGYTL. In nucleotides, the CDR3 is TGTGCCTGGTCCCCCTTCCTAGGAGGCTATGGCTACACCCTC.

This clone was recorded a few times. This chain links TRBV4-1 with TRBJ1-1; 9 bases are shared with TRBD1. The length of the CDR3 is 15 residues. Germline CDR1 and CDR2: MGHRA and YSYEKL. J gave up 0 bases and V 6 bases, and 5 bases lay outside the gene matches. The CDR3 bases are TGCGCCAGCAGTGGGACAGGGAACGTGAACACTGAAGCTTTCTTT. It is translated as CASSGTGNVNTEAFF.

J is TRBJ2-7 and V is TRBV2; 10 bases map to TRBD2. The CDR3 runs 17 residues. Trimming cost V 6 bases and J 0 bases; bases outside gene matches: 11. Germline V gives CDR1 SNHLY, CDR2 FYNNEI. The CDR3 DNA sequence: TGTGCCAGCAGAGATTCGGGACTAGCGTTCAACTCCTACGAGCAGTACTTC. It codes for CASRDSGLAFNSYEQYF. The full variable domain, its missing parts supplied by reference TRBV2 and TRBJ2-7, is EPEVTQTPSHQVTQMGQEVILRCVPISNHLYFYWYRQILGQKVEFLVSFYNNEISEKSEIFDDQFSVERPDGSNFTLKIRSTKLEDSAMYFCASRDSGLAFNSYEQYFGPGTRLTVT.

V and J are TRBV4-1 and TRBJ2-7; D not resolved. V was clipped by 1 base and J by 0 bases, with 16 bases between them. Germline CDR1 is MGHRA and CDR2 is YSYEKL. This CDR3 comprises 17 residues. CDR3 region: CASSQGSSSANSYEQYF. The CDR3 DNA reads TGCGCCAGCAGCCAAGGTTCGTCAAGCGCTAACTCCTACGAGCAGTACTTC.

The chain carries TRBV6-1 and TRBJ1-1; D is possibly TRBD1 (5 bases). V was pared by 7 bases and J by 1 base, with 13 bases between. Germline V gene sequence: CDR1 MNHNS, CDR2 SASEGT. The CDR3 loop spans 14 amino acids. The CDR3 spells CASTRGDRNTEAFF. CDR3 DNA: TGTGCCAGCACCCGGGGGGATAGGAACACTGAAGCTTTCTTT.

The genes are TRBV18 and TRBJ2-3, with D unclear. The CDR3 extends over 12 amino acids. Germline V gene lookup returns CDR1 KGHSH and CDR2 LQKENI. Deletions cut 6 bases from V and 2 bases from J, with 6 bases between. CDR3 nucleotides: TGTGCCAGCTCGACGGACACAGATACGCAGTATTTT. This gives the protein CASSTDTDTQYF.

The gene calls are TRBV27 and TRBJ1-1; no firm D call. CDR1 MNHEY and CDR2 SMNVEV come from the germline V gene (reference sequence). The CDR3 consists of 11 residues. Trimming removed 3 bases from V and 10 bases from J, with 9 bases in between. The CDR3 sequence is CASSFQRRAFF. The CDR3, as DNA: TGTGCCAGCAGTTTTCAGAGGCGAGCTTTCTTT.

The chain recombines TRBV5-1 with TRBJ2-7, with 8 bases fitting TRBD1. This CDR3 is 14 amino acids long. Per the germline V gene, CDR1 is SGHRS and CDR2 is YFSETQ. V shed 3 bases and J 5 bases; nucleotides not matched to a gene: 7. Here the CDR3 reads CASSSGQGRHEQYF. CDR3 DNA: TGCGCCAGCAGCTCCGGACAGGGACGGCACGAGCAGTACTTC. The full variable domain, completed using reference TRBV5-1 and TRBJ2-7, is KAGVTQTPRYLIKTRGQQVTLSCSPISGHRSVSWYQQTPGQGLQFLFEYFSETQRNKGNFPGRFSGRQFSNSRSEMNVSTLELGDSALYLCASSSGQGRHEQYFGPGTRLTVT.

The V gene is TRBV6-1, the J gene TRBJ1-1; D not resolved. CDR3 length: 15 amino acids. Trimming shortened V by 6 bases and J by 1 base, and 15 bases separated the two germline ends. Germline CDR1 is MNHNS and CDR2 is SASEGT. CDR3 amino acids: CASRGLRGKNTEAFF. DNA for the CDR3: TGTGCCAGCAGAGGCCTACGGGGAAAGAACACTGAAGCTTTCTTT.

This clone was recorded a few times. V is TRBV29-1 and J is TRBJ1-2; D unresolved. Germline CDR1 SQVTM, CDR2 ANQGSEA. V dropped 2 bases and J dropped 6 bases, with 7 bases sitting between them. The CDR3 extends over 11 amino acids. The CDR3 sequence: CSVEKGNGYTF. The CDR3 region has the DNA TGCAGCGTTGAAAAAGGGAATGGCTACACCTTC.

This clone occurred once. The V and J genes are TRBV7-9 and TRBJ1-2; weak D call: TRBD1 (5 bases). Trimming took 6 bases from V and 7 from J, leaving 18 bases between them. CDR1 is SEHNR and CDR2 is FQNEAQ in the germline V gene (reference sequence). This CDR3 is built from 14 residues. As DNA, the CDR3 is TGTGCCAGCAGACCCACCGGGACCTACGGTGGCTACACCTTC. Protein product: CASRPTGTYGGYTF.

The rearrangement uses TRBV6-6 and TRBJ1-3; a weak D match, TRBD1 (6 bases). The CDR3 is 15 amino acids. CDR1 and CDR2 (germline): MNHNY, SVGAGI (reference sequence). V was pared by 2 bases and J by 4 bases, with 12 bases between. The CDR3 spells CASSYIQGEGNTIYF. In DNA form, the CDR3 reads TGTGCCAGCAGTTACATACAGGGTGAAGGAAACACCATATATTTT.

This clone was picked up one time. The sample contains more than one DNA sequence encoding this CDR3. The CDR3 coding sequence is TGCGCCAGCAGCCCCGGACAGGGTGAGACCCAGTACTTC. This sequence encodes CASSPGQGETQYF. This chain connects TRBV5-1 to TRBJ2-5; the match to TRBD1 covers 8 bases. The junction had 4 bases not matched to a gene; V was cut back by 4 bases and J by 5 bases. Germline V gene data show CDR1 as SGHRS and CDR2 as YFSETQ. The CDR3 sequence is 13 residues long.

The chain recombines TRBV10-3 with TRBJ2-1, with 7 nucleotides matching TRBD2. The CDR3 consists of 16 residues. V shed 8 bases, J shed 10 bases, and the junction held 20 bases outside the gene matches. In germline, CDR1 is ENHRY, CDR2 SYGVKD. CDR3 nucleotide sequence: TGTGCCATCGCCCTTGAACGTTCGACTAGCTGGTTCGAGCAGTTCTTC. Translation gives CAIALERSTSWFEQFF.

V gene TRBV4-3 combines with J gene TRBJ1-5; 7 bases align to TRBD1. V lost 4 bases to trimming and J lost 3 bases; unmatched junction nucleotides: 12. In germline, CDR1 is LGHNA, CDR2 YSLEER. The CDR3 is 17 amino acids. Written as DNA, the CDR3 is TGCGCCAGCAGCCCGTCCAACGACAGGGACCACAATCAGCCCCAGCATTTT. This translates into CASSPSNDRDHNQPQHF.

This clone has a handful of counts. The chain joins TRBV7-9 to TRBJ2-7, with 8 bases that match TRBD1. Germline CDR1 and CDR2: SEHNR and FQNEAQ (reference sequence). The length of the CDR3 is 14 residues. V dropped 5 bases and J dropped 4; count of bases not matched to a gene: 7. In nucleotides, the CDR3 is TGTGCCAGCAGCCAGGACAGGGCTACGTACGAGCAGTACTTC. It yields the protein CASSQDRATYEQYF. Supplemented by reference TRBV7-9 and TRBJ2-7, the full variable domain reads DTGVSQNPRHKITKRGQNVTFRCDPISEHNRLYWYRQTLGQGPEFLTYFQNEAQLEKSRLLSDRFSAERPKGSFSTLEIQRTEQGDSAMYLCASSQDRATYEQYFGPGTRLTVT.

This clone was picked up a small number of times. The gene calls are TRBV29-1 and TRBJ1-1, with unresolved D. The CDR3 has 11 amino acids. Germline loops: CDR1 SQVTM, CDR2 ANQGSEA. Trimming cost V 4 bases and J 1 base, with 4 bases left between them. DNA of the CDR3: TGCAGCGTTGTACCGAACACTGAAGCTTTCTTT. Protein: CSVVPNTEAFF.